This record looks at one T cell receptor beta chain sequence and its context. The antigen is undetermined. Template switching was used to attach UMIs, which incorporated a 6-nucleotide sample barcode. Nested PCRs (about 17 and 10 cycles, two total) were applied to TCRalpha and TCRbeta cDNA. Reanalyzing the 5' RACE reads, TCRdb keeps one entry per CDR3 protein, without DNA. The sample has 80,000 or so distinct CDR3 sequences. The sample comes from a study of monozygotic twins with inflammatory bowel disease. In germline, CDR1 is SGHNT, CDR2 YYREEE (reference sequence). This CDR3 has 16 amino acids. Whole-study findings and limits: The data did not back a single strong IBD-associated clonotype or signal. Differences in immunosuppressive treatment may have been a source of added variability in patient repertoires.

This clonotype was sampled from a human donor with ulcerative colitis or Crohn's disease, or a healthy co-twin of an affected twin (not recorded which). J is TRBJ1-2 and V is TRBV5-4; TCRdb gives TRBD1 as the D gene, but with no DNA this cannot be confirmed. Sequencing was done on a sample of blood. The CDR3: CASERQGSGRNYGYTF.